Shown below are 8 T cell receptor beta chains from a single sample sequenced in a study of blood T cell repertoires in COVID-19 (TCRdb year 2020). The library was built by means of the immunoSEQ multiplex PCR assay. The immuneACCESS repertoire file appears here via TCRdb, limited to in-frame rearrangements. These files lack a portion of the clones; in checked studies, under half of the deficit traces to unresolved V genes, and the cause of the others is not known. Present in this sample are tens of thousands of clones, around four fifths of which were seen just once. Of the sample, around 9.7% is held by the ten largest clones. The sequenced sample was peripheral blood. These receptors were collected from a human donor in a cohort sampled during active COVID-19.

The CDR3: CASRELLDGAFF. The DNA of the CDR3 is TGTGCCAGCAGAGAACTCCTTGATGGAGCTTTCTTT. The chain recombines TRBV28 with TRBJ1-1; D ambiguous. Germline V gives CDR1 MDHEN, CDR2 SYDVKM. This CDR3 is 12 amino acids long. V lost 6 bases, J lost 10 bases, and 15 bases lay in between.

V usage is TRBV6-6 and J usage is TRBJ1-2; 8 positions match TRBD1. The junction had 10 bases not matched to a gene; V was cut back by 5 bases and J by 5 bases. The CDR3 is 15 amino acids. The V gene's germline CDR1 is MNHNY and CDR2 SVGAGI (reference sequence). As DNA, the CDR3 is TGTGCCAGCAGTGACCGGGCAGGGGGCGAGTATGGCTACACCTTC. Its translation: CASSDRAGGEYGYTF.

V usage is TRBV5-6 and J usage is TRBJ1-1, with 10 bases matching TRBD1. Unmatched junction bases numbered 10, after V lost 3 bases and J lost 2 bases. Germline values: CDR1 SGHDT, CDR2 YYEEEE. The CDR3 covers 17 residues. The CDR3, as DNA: TGTGCCAGCAGCTCTAGACAGGGGGCTATAAGTAACACTGAAGCTTTCTTT. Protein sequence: CASSSRQGAISNTEAFF. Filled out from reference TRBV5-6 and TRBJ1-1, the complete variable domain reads DAGVTQSPTHLIKTRGQQVTLRCSPKSGHDTVSWYQQALGQGPQFIFQYYEEEERQRGNFPDRFSGHQFPNYSSELNVNALLLGDSALYLCASSSRQGAISNTEAFFGQGTRLTVV.

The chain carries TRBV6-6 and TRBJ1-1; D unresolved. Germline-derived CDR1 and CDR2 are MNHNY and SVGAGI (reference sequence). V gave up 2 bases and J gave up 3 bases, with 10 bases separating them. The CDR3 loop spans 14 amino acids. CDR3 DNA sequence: TGTGCCAGCAGTTACCCCAACCGCGACACTGAAGCTTTCTTT. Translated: CASSYPNRDTEAFF.

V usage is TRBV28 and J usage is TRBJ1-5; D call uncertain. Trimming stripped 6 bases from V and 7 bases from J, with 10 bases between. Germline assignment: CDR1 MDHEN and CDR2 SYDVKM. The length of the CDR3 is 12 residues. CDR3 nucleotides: TGTGCCAGCAGCCTTCTCCTCCAGCCCCAGCATTTT. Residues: CASSLLLQPQHF.

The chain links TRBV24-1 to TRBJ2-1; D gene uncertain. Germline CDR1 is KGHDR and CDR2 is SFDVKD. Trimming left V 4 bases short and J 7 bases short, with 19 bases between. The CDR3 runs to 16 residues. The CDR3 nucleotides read TGTGCCACCAGTGAGCCAGACAAGTCAGCCAGGAATGAGCAGTTCTTC. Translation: CATSEPDKSARNEQFF.

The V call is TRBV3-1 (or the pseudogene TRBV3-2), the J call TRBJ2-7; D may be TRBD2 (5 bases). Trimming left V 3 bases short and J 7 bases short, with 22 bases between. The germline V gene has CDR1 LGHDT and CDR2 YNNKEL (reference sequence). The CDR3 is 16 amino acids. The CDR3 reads CASSHGVRERGPEQYF. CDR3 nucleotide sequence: TGTGCCAGCAGCCACGGCGTGCGAGAACGGGGTCCTGAGCAGTACTTC.

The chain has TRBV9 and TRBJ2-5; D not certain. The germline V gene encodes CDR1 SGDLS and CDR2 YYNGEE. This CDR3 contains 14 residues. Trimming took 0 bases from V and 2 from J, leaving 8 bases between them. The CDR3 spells CASSVGVVQETQYF. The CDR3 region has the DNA TGTGCCAGCAGCGTAGGAGTAGTTCAAGAGACCCAGTACTTC.